The source of this T cell receptor (beta chain) is a study of CD8 T cells in ankylosing spondylitis. General study findings and limits: Within matched ankylosing spondylitis synovial fluid, disease-linked clones were reportedly significantly enriched. Some of these motif variants have turned up before, in reports on reactive arthritis synovial fluid and blood.

Each CDR3 protein gets one entry after TCRdb re-called the 5' RACE reads with MiXCR. The data show about 160,000 distinct CDR3 sequences, around 19% seen once. CDR3 length: 13 amino acids. Germline V gives CDR1 MDHEN, CDR2 SYDVKM. V lost 3 bases, J lost 5 bases, and 10 bases lay in between. This clonotype has at least ten counts. The antigen is undetermined. This chain uses TRBV28 with TRBJ2-5, with D perhaps given as TRBD1 or TRBD2 (5 bases each). The material sequenced was blood, either unsorted or a sorted T cell fraction (not recorded which). This TCR came from a male donor with ankylosing spondylitis or in good health (not recorded which). The CDR3 protein is CASSLGVVETQYF. The CDR3 region has the DNA TGTGCCAGCAGTTTGGGGGTAGTGGAGACCCAGTACTTC.